Below, one T cell receptor (beta chain) is given with its context. The method was immunoSEQ multiplex PCR; TCRdb's version includes in-frame clones alone and lacks a portion of them. The repertoire includes under 150,000 clones, 94% of them detected once, and 3.8% sits in the top ten. This sample was included in a study of brain T cells in children with intractable seizures. Only cases whose brain tissue showed the highest T cell transcript signatures were sequenced. Trimming removed 1 base from V and 0 bases from J, with 7 bases in between. The V gene's germline CDR1 is SGHDN and CDR2 FVKESK. This CDR3 spans 14 amino acids.

The sample in question was peripheral blood, obtained at surgery. The rearrangement uses TRBV14 and TRBJ2-7; tentative D call: TRBD2 (6 bases). This clonotype was sampled from a boy in the first two years of life with hemimegalencephaly and intractable seizures. The DNA for the CDR3 is TGTGCCAGCAGCCAAGCGGGACTCTCCTACGAGCAGTACTTC. It is translated as CASSQAGLSYEQYF.